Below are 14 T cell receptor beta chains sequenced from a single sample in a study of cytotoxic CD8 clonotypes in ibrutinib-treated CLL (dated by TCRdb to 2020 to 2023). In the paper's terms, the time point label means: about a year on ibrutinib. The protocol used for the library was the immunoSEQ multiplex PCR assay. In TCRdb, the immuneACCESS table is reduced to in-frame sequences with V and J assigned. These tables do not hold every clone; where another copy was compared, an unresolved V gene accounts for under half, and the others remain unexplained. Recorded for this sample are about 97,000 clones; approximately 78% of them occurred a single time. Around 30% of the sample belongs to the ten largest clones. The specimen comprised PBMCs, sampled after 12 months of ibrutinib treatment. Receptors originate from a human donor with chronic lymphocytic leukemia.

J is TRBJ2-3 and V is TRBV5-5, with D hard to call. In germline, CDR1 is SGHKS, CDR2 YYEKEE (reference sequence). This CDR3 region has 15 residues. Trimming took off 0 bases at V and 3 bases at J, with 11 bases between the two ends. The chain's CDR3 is CASSLGSWPTDTQYF. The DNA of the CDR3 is TGTGCCAGCAGCTTGGGTTCTTGGCCGACAGATACGCAGTATTTT.

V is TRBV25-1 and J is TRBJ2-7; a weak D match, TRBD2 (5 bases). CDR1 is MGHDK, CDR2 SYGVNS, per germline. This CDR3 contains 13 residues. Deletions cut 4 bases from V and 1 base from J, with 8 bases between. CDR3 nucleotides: TGTGCCAGCAGTGTACCGGGGTCCTACGAGCAGTACTTC. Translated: CASSVPGSYEQYF.

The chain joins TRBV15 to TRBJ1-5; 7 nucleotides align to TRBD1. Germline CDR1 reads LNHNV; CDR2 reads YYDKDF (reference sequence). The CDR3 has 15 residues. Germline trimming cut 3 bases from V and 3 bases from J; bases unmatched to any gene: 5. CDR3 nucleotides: TGTGCCACCAGCAGCAGCGACAGGGACAATCAGCCCCAGCATTTT. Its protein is CATSSSDRDNQPQHF.

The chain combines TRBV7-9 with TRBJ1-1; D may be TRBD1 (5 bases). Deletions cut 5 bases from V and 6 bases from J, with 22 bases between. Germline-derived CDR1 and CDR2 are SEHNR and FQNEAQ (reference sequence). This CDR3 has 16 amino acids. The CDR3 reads CASSLSGPAGHAEAFF. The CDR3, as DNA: TGTGCCAGCAGCCTTTCGGGACCCGCGGGTCACGCTGAAGCTTTCTTT.

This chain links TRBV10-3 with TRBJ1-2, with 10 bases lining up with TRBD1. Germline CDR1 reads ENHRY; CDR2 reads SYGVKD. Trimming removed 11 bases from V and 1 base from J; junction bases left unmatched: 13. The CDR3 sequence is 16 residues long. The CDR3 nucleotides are TGTGCCTCGACGGACACCGGGACAGGGGATAACTATGGCTACACCTTC. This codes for CASTDTGTGDNYGYTF.

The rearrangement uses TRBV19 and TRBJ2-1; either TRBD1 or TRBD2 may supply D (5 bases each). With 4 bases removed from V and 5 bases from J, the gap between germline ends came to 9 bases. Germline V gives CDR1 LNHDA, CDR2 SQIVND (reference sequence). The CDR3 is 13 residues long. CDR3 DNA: TGTGCCAGTAGTAGGGGACGGAACAATGAGCAGTTCTTC. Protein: CASSRGRNNEQFF.

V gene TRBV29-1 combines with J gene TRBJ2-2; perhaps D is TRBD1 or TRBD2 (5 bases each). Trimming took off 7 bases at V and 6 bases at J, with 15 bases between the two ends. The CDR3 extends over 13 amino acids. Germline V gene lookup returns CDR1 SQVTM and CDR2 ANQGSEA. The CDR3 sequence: CSAGSGRAGELFF. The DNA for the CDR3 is TGCAGCGCAGGATCGGGGCGGGCCGGGGAGCTGTTTTTT.

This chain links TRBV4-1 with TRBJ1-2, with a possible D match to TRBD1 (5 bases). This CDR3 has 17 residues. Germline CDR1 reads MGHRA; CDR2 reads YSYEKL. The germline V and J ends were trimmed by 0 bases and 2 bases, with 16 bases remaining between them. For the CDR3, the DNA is TGCGCCAGCAGCCAAGAGCAGGGTGGGTCCCTGAACTATGGCTACACCTTC. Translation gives CASSQEQGGSLNYGYTF.

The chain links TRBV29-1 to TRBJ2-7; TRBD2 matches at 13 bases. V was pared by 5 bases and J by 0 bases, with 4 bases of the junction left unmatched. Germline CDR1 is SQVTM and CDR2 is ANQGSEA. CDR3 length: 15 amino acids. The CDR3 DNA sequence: TGCAGCGTTCCGGGACTAGCGGGGAGCTCCTACGAGCAGTACTTC. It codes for CSVPGLAGSSYEQYF.

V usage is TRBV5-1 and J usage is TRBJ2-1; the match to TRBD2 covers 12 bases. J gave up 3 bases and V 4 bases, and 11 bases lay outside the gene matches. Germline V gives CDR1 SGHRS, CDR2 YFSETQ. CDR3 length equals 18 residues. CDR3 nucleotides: TGCGCCAGCAGCCCCACCAATCTAGCGGGGGGGGACTACAATGAGCAGTTCTTC. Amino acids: CASSPTNLAGGDYNEQFF.

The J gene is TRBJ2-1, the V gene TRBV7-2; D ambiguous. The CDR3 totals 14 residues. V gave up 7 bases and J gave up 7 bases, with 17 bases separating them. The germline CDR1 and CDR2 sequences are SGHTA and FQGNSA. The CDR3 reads CASTLSGWRNEQFF. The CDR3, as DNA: TGTGCCAGCACCCTATCGGGCTGGAGAAATGAGCAGTTCTTC.

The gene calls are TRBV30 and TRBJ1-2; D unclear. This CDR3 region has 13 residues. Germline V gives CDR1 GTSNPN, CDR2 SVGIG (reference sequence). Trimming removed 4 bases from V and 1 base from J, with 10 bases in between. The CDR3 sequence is CAWTRDFNYGYTF. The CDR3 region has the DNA TGTGCCTGGACGCGTGATTTTAACTATGGCTACACCTTC.

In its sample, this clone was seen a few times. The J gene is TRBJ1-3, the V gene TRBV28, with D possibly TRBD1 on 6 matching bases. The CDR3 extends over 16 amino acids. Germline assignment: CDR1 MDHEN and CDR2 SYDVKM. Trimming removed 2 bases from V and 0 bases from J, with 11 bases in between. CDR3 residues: CASSLGGPSSGNTIYF. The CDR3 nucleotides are TGTGCCAGCAGTTTAGGGGGCCCTAGCTCTGGAAACACCATATATTTT.

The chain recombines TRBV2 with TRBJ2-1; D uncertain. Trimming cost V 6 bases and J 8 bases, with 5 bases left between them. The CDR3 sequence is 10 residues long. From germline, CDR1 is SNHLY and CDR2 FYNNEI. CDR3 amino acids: CASSSYEQFF. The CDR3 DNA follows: TGTGCCAGCAGCTCCTATGAGCAGTTCTTC.